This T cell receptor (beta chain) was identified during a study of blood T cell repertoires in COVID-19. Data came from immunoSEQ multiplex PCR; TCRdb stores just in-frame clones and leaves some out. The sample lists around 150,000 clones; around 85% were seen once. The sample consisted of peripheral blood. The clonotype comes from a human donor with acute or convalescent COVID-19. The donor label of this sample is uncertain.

The CDR3 bases are TGTGCCAGCATCCTCCACGAGCAGTACTTC. This encodes CASILHEQYF. This chain connects TRBV6-5 to TRBJ2-7; D remains unclear. Germline CDR1 is MNHEY and CDR2 is SVGAGI. The CDR3 extends over 10 amino acids. Trimming pared 7 bases from V and 5 bases from J, leaving 6 bases between.